The clone carrying this TCR beta chain has a single count. The data originate from a study of regulatory T cells in long-lasting Graves disease. To make TCR beta libraries, researchers used iRepertoire HTBI primers and Arm-PCR of CDR3 regions. MiXCR, applied by TCRdb to the multiplex PCR reads, yields one record per CDR3 protein. The sample lists 400,000 to 500,000 distinct CDR3 sequences, 15% occurring once. The time point here: newly diagnosed GD, antithyroid drugs for less than 3 months. RNA from PBMCs was the source of the TCR library. A volume of about 9 milliliters of peripheral blood was collected in EDTA tubes. Germline trimming cut 8 bases from V and 1 base from J; bases unmatched to any gene: 2. Looked up from germline, CDR1 is GTSNPN and CDR2 is SVGIG (reference sequence). This CDR3 has 12 amino acids. This sample also appeared in a second study, on T cells in Graves' hyperthyroidism and ophthalmopathy.

The source is a woman between 40 and 50 years old with Graves disease. The sample was peripheral blood mononuclear cells (PBMCs), taken at new diagnosis, from a patient treated with antithyroid drugs. This rearrangement joins TRBV30 to TRBJ1-1; TRBD1 agrees at 9 bases. For the CDR3, the DNA is TGTGCCATGGACAGGGGGAACACTGAAGCTTTCTTT. This codes for CAMDRGNTEAFF.